This T cell receptor beta chain was retrieved from a study of shared clonotypes between healthy human individuals. Across the whole study: Each donor's CD8 memory used one plate, CD8 naive two, each CD4 subset three.

Turning to this clone: Its antigen is as yet unknown.

This CDR3 is built from 14 residues. The V gene's germline CDR1 is SGHNT and CDR2 YYREEE (reference sequence). Trimming left V 6 bases short and J 2 bases short, with 13 bases between. Regarding the study as a whole: Non-shared clonotypes displayed generation probabilities falling below those of clonotypes present in all four donors. Naive subsets generally exceeded memory subsets in estimated richness.

Under the authors' procedure: Filtering differed because ImmunoSEQ produced junction-only sequences that carried no quality scores. The repertoire was sequenced with immunoSEQ multiplex PCR; TCRdb's copy has only in-frame clones and lacks some. V, J and clone size reflect that table, while D and trimming were determined from the DNA. The sample lists 2,100,000 or so clones, approximately 94% seen once, with approximately 0.13% in the top ten. Sequencing used naive CD4+ T cells sorted from blood. Specified subset: CD45RA+ positively selected. This receptor was obtained from a man aged 18 to 30 in good health. This chain uses TRBV5-4 with TRBJ2-3, with D possibly matching TRBD1 (6 bases). The CDR3, as DNA: TGTGCCAGCAAGACAGGTGACTACACAGATACGCAGTATTTT. Encoded protein: CASKTGDYTDTQYF.